The rows below give T cell receptor beta chains drawn from one sample of a study of shared clonotypes between healthy human individuals. The table came from immunoSEQ multiplex PCR; TCRdb's copy has only in-frame clones and leaves some out. Of some 1,600,000 clones in the sample, roughly 98% were seen once. The specimen sequenced was naive CD4+ T cells sorted from blood. The receptor set was obtained from a young man in good health. Each CDR3 is given with its conserved first and last residue. The D gene is left open where the match is weak. Clone size is shown for a subset of rows, as once, few, many or a class of expanded clone.

. TRBJ1-5 TRBV2 . TGTGCCAGCGAGGATTTCCAGAGGGGTCAGCCCCAGCATTTT CASEDFQRGQPQHF
. TRBJ1-2 TRBV29-1 . TGCAGCGCCCGGGCCGAGGGGAGGTATGGCTACACCTTC CSARAEGRYGYTF
. TRBJ2-2 TRBV18 . TGTGCCAGCTCACCACCGGATGGGTGGTACACCGGGGAGCTGTTTTTT CASSPPDGWYTGELFF
. TRBJ2-7 TRBV7-2 . TGTGCCAGCAGCTTCCGGACTCCAGAGGATGAGCAGTACTTC CASSFRTPEDEQYF
. TRBJ2-7 TRBV6-5 . TGTGCCAGCAGTTCTGACTCTCGCCACGAGCAGTACTTC CASSSDSRHEQYF
TRBD1 TRBJ1-2 TRBV28 . TGTGCCAGCAGTTCCCCGGGGACAGGGGGCCATGGCTACACCTTC CASSSPGTGGHGYTF
. TRBJ2-5 TRBV11-3 . TGTGCCAGCAGCGCCTACAGGGAAGAGACCCAGTACTTC CASSAYREETQYF
. TRBJ1-1 TRBV5-1 . TGCGCCAGCAGCTTTAGCGGTATCGACCAGACAGGTCGGAGTGAAGCTTTCTTT CASSFSGIDQTGRSEAFF
. TRBJ2-2 TRBV7-7 . TGTGCCAGCAGCTTGGGCGGGATATTCGGCGGGGAGCTGTTTTTT CASSLGGIFGGELFF
TRBD1 TRBJ2-7 TRBV6-4 . TGTGCCAGCAGTAGAACAGGGGGCGACGACGAGCAGTACTTC CASSRTGGDDEQYF
. TRBJ2-7 TRBV21-1 . TGTGCCAGCAGCAAATCAAGCGGGCGGTCCTACGAGCAGTACTTC CASSKSSGRSYEQYF
. TRBJ2-1 TRBV7-2 . TGTGCCAGCAGCTTAACGGCTAGCGTACTCAATGAGCAGTTCTTC CASSLTASVLNEQFF
. TRBJ2-7 TRBV6-6 once TGTGCCAGCAGAAATACAGTGAGCTCCTACGAGCAGTACTTC CASRNTVSSYEQYF
TRBD2 TRBJ2-1 TRBV6-4 . TGTGCCACCGCCAAGATGGCGGGAGGGGATGAGCAGTTCTTC CATAKMAGGDEQFF
. TRBJ2-7 TRBV5-4 once TGTGCCAGCAGCCGCCCCGGGGGTACCTACGAGCAGTACTTC CASSRPGGTYEQYF
TRBD2 TRBJ2-3 TRBV6-6 . TGTGCCAGCACCCGACTAGCGGGAGTACCAGATACGCAGTATTTT CASTRLAGVPDTQYF
TRBD2 TRBJ2-2 TRBV19 . TGTGCCAACAAAAATAGCGGGAGGTGGTACACCGGGGAGCTGTTTTTT CANKNSGRWYTGELFF
TRBD1 TRBJ2-5 TRBV2 . TGTGCCAGCAGAACAGGGGGCCGGGAGACCCAGTACTTC CASRTGGRETQYF
TRBD1 TRBJ1-2 TRBV28 . TGTGCCGGACACGGGACAGGGGAACGGGGCTACACCTTC CAGHGTGERGYTF
TRBD2 TRBJ2-1 TRBV6-5 . TGTGCCAGCAGTTACAGCGGGATTGTCAATGAGCAGTTCTTC CASSYSGIVNEQFF
. TRBJ2-2 TRBV7-2 . TGTGCCAGCAGCTTAAGGAACACCGGGGAGCTGTTTTTT CASSLRNTGELFF
. TRBJ2-5 TRBV4-1 . TGCGCCAGCAGCCAAGACCCTACGGGAGACACTTCCGGGACCCAGTACTTC CASSQDPTGDTSGTQYF
. TRBJ2-7 TRBV5-4 . TGTGCCAGCAGGAGGGAAGCGGGTAGCTCCTACGAGCAGTACTTC CASRREAGSSYEQYF
TRBD2 TRBJ2-7 TRBV7-9 . TGTGCCAGCAGCTCAGGACTAGCGGGAGCCTACGAGCAGTACTTC CASSSGLAGAYEQYF
. TRBJ1-2 TRBV14 . TGTGCCAGCAGCCCTGTTGGGGGGGAACGAGGTGGCTACACCTTC CASSPVGGERGGYTF
TRBD2 TRBJ2-5 TRBV9 . TGTGCCAGCAGCTCGATTAGCGGGAGACAAGAGACCCAGTACTTC CASSSISGRQETQYF
. TRBJ2-3 TRBV2 . TGTGCCAGCTTTAGGCTGGGTAGCACAGATACGCAGTATTTT CASFRLGSTDTQYF
. TRBJ2-7 TRBV7-2 . TGTGCCAGCAGCGCCACACAGGGCGGCGAGCAGTACTTC CASSATQGGEQYF
. TRBJ2-7 TRBV14 . TGTGCCAGCAGCCACGACTTGTCCTACGAGCAGTACTTC CASSHDLSYEQYF
. TRBJ1-5 TRBV7-2 . TGTGCCAGCAGCTTACGGTACAATCAGCCCCAGCATTTT CASSLRYNQPQHF
. TRBJ2-2 TRBV18 . TGTGCCAGCTCACCACTTGGAGGGCTCTTCACCGGGGAGCTGTTTTTT CASSPLGGLFTGELFF
. TRBJ2-5 TRBV7-2 . TGTGCCAGCAGCTCAGGGGTAGCCCGGAGGGAGACCCAGTACTTC CASSSGVARRETQYF
. TRBJ1-1 TRBV5-1 . TGCGCCAGCAGCTTGGCCACTAGATCTGAAGCTTTCTTT CASSLATRSEAFF
TRBD2 TRBJ2-1 TRBV7-6 once TGTGCCAGCAGCTTGTGGACTAGCGGGTCCCCCCGGGAGCAGTTCTTC CASSLWTSGSPREQFF
TRBD1 TRBJ1-5 TRBV5-1 . TGCGCCAGCAGCCCAGGGACAGGCAATCAGCCCCAGCATTTT CASSPGTGNQPQHF
TRBD2 TRBJ2-5 TRBV5-1 . TGCGCCAGCAGCGTCCCCGGGACTAGCGGGGGGGAGACCCAGTACTTC CASSVPGTSGGETQYF
. TRBJ2-7 TRBV18 . TGTGCCAGCGCGTTGGGGGTAGGGGGTGACGAGCAGTACTTC CASALGVGGDEQYF
. TRBJ2-2 TRBV4-1 . TGCGCCAGCAATAGGCCTTACACCGGGGAGCTGTTTTTT CASNRPYTGELFF
TRBD2 TRBJ2-1 TRBV18 . TGTGCCAGCTCACCGCTAGCGGAGACTACTTACAATGAGCAGTTCTTC CASSPLAETTYNEQFF
TRBD1 TRBJ2-7 TRBV5-1 . TGCGCCAGCAGCCCGGGGACAGCCTTTGGCTACGAGCAGTACTTC CASSPGTAFGYEQYF
. TRBJ2-7 TRBV4-3 . TGCGCCAGCAGCCAAGACCCCAGGGACTCCTACGAGCAGTACTTC CASSQDPRDSYEQYF
. TRBJ2-7 TRBV28 . TGTGCCAGCAGGAGACAGAACACCTACGAGCAGTACTTC CASRRQNTYEQYF
. TRBJ2-5 TRBV29-1 . TGCAGCGTACCCCCCCTGGGCATCGCAGAGACCCAGTACTTC CSVPPLGIAETQYF
. TRBJ2-7 TRBV1 . TGCACCAGCAGCCGTGCTAGCGGAACCTCCTACGAGCAGTACTTC CTSSRASGTSYEQYF
TRBD2 TRBJ2-3 TRBV29-1 . TGCAGCGTTGCAAGCGGGAGGGGGGATACGCAGTATTTT CSVASGRGDTQYF
. TRBJ1-1 TRBV18 . TGTGCCAGCCACCTTAGGGAGAACACTGAAGCTTTCTTT CASHLRENTEAFF
TRBD2 TRBJ2-1 TRBV30 . TGTGCCTGGATGTCTAGCGGGAGGGCCTCCTACAATGAGCAGTTCTTC CAWMSSGRASYNEQFF